Below, 26 T cell receptor beta chains from the same sample are listed, as sequenced in a study of blood T cell repertoires in COVID-19. Data came from immunoSEQ multiplex PCR; TCRdb stores just in-frame clones and leaves some out. Altogether about 110,000 clones are present, about two thirds being singletons, with the ten largest covering less than 2%. Input material: peripheral blood. The receptor source for this set is a woman aged 40 to 50 with acute or convalescent COVID-19.

The chain couples TRBV6-1 to TRBJ2-5, with 7 bases aligning to TRBD2. The CDR3 has 14 residues. V lost 1 base and J lost 7; bases outside the gene matches: 6. Germline lookup yields CDR1 MNHNS and CDR2 SASEGT. The CDR3 sequence is CASSEGGGVWTQYF. The CDR3 coding sequence is TGTGCCAGCAGTGAAGGCGGGGGTGTCTGGACCCAGTACTTC.

The V call is TRBV3-1 (or the pseudogene TRBV3-2), the J call TRBJ2-2; 7 bases match TRBD1. Germline V gives CDR1 LGHDT, CDR2 YNNKEL (reference sequence). The CDR3 spans 14 residues. After removal of 5 bases from V and 4 bases from J, the junction contained 4 bases not matched to a gene. The CDR3 DNA is TGTGCCAGCAGCGCCGGGACAGTCACCGGGGAGCTGTTTTTT. Protein product: CASSAGTVTGELFF.

The genes are TRBV6-6 and TRBJ1-6; 8 bases line up with TRBD1. V shed 5 bases, J shed 9 bases, and the junction held 9 bases outside the gene matches. The CDR3 is 15 amino acids. Germline-derived CDR1 and CDR2 are MNHNY and SVGAGI (reference sequence). This chain's CDR3 is CASSKDRAGGSPLHF. DNA for the CDR3: TGTGCCAGCAGTAAGGACAGGGCCGGGGGTTCACCCCTCCACTTT.

This clone appeared a single time. The CDR3 DNA follows: TGTGCCAGCAGCTTAGGACTGCAAGAGACCCAGTACTTC. Translating gives CASSLGLQETQYF. The rearrangement uses TRBV7-3 and TRBJ2-5; D may be TRBD2 (5 bases). The CDR3 covers 13 residues. Germline lookup yields CDR1 SGHTA and CDR2 FQGTGA. V dropped 2 bases and J dropped 2 bases, with 6 bases sitting between them.

The chain employs TRBV7-2 and TRBJ2-3; TRBD2 is a possible D gene (6 bases). This CDR3 has 14 residues. CDR1 SGHTA and CDR2 FQGNSA come from the germline V gene. Trimming cost V 0 bases and J 5 bases, with 9 bases left between them. CDR3 in amino acids: CASSLALGGDTQYF. CDR3 coding DNA: TGTGCCAGCAGCTTAGCGCTGGGGGGAGATACGCAGTATTTT. Full variable domain (rest looked up from reference TRBV7-2 and TRBJ2-3): GAGVSQSPSNKVTEKGKDVELRCDPISGHTALYWYRQSLGQGLEFLIYFQGNSAPDKSGLPSDRFSAERTGGSVSTLTIQRTQQEDSAVYLCASSLALGGDTQYFGPGTRLTVL.

The chain has TRBV5-6 and TRBJ2-2, with D hard to call. Germline CDR1 reads SGHDT; CDR2 reads YYEEEE. This CDR3 is 15 amino acids long. With 1 base removed from V and 4 bases from J, the gap between germline ends came to 11 bases. DNA for the CDR3: TGTGCCAGCAGCTTGACCGAACGGGTCACCGGGGAGCTGTTTTTT. Amino acids: CASSLTERVTGELFF.

This clone appeared a few times. This chain uses TRBV20-1 with TRBJ2-7, with TRBD1 as a possible D gene (6 bases). This CDR3 spans 13 amino acids. From germline, CDR1 is DFQATT and CDR2 SNEGSKA (reference sequence). The ends were cut back, 3 bases at V and 4 bases at J, with 13 bases in the middle. The CDR3 DNA follows: TGCAGTGCTAGTCGACAGGCGGAATACGAGCAGTACTTC. It translates to CSASRQAEYEQYF.

V usage is TRBV9 and J usage is TRBJ2-5, with D possibly TRBD2 on 5 matching bases. The CDR3 consists of 14 residues. Looked up from germline, CDR1 is SGDLS and CDR2 is YYNGEE. Trimming took off 3 bases at V and 4 bases at J, with 13 bases between the two ends. The CDR3 spells CASSGGRPGETQYF. CDR3 coding DNA: TGTGCCAGCAGCGGAGGGCGGCCAGGAGAGACCCAGTACTTC.

This rearrangement joins TRBV19 to TRBJ2-1; 10 bases agree with TRBD2. V lost 7 bases and J lost 4; bases outside the gene matches: 7. The CDR3 loop spans 15 amino acids. Germline V gene data show CDR1 as LNHDA and CDR2 as SQIVND (reference sequence). The CDR3 sequence: CASKSGGALYNEQFF. CDR3 in DNA: TGTGCCAGTAAGAGCGGGGGGGCCCTATACAATGAGCAGTTCTTC.

The chain joins TRBV24-1 to TRBJ2-3, with TRBD1 as a possible D gene (6 bases). V was shortened by 2 bases and J by 1 base, with 12 bases between the two germline ends. CDR1 is KGHDR and CDR2 is SFDVKD in the germline V gene. The CDR3 covers 16 residues. DNA of the CDR3: TGTGCCACCAGTGATTCAGGGGAGCAGGGCACAGATACGCAGTATTTT. This gives the protein CATSDSGEQGTDTQYF.

The V and J genes are TRBV6-5 and TRBJ1-1; D not certain. Germline V gene sequence: CDR1 MNHEY, CDR2 SVGAGI. The CDR3 runs to 12 residues. V lost 7 bases, J lost 4 bases, and 10 bases lay in between. Written as DNA, the CDR3 is TGTGCCAGCACCCTACCCGGCACTGAAGCTTTCTTT. Amino acid sequence: CASTLPGTEAFF.

V usage is TRBV3-1 (or the pseudogene TRBV3-2) and J usage is TRBJ1-5, with 8 bases that match TRBD1. This CDR3 comprises 13 residues. Losses at the gene ends were 5 bases for V and 7 bases for J; bases not matched to a gene: 4. Germline CDR1 and CDR2: LGHDT and YNNKEL (reference sequence). CDR3 in DNA: TGTGCCAGCAGCGCGGACAGGGAACAGCCCCAGCATTTT. This translates into CASSADREQPQHF.

V usage is TRBV30 and J usage is TRBJ2-7; 10 bases fit TRBD1. V trimming: 0 bases; J trimming: 5 bases; junction bases outside the gene matches: 4. Germline CDR1 reads GTSNPN; CDR2 reads SVGIG (reference sequence). CDR3 length: 14 amino acids. This CDR3 reads CAWSVDRGFNEQYF. DNA of the CDR3: TGTGCCTGGAGTGTGGACAGGGGGTTTAACGAGCAGTACTTC.

The rearrangement links TRBV7-9 to TRBJ1-5; D may be TRBD1 (5 bases). V was shortened by 7 bases and J by 0 bases, with 13 bases between the two germline ends. This CDR3 comprises 15 residues. CDR1 SEHNR and CDR2 FQNEAQ come from the germline V gene (reference sequence). Written as DNA, the CDR3 is TGTGCCAGCACCCGGGGGGGAAATAGCAATCAGCCCCAGCATTTT. Protein: CASTRGGNSNQPQHF.

The chain joins TRBV7-8 to TRBJ1-2, with 7 bases matching TRBD1. Germline CDR1 and CDR2: SGHVS and FQNEAQ. The CDR3 runs to 15 residues. J was trimmed by 8 bases and V by 5 bases; bases with no gene match: 14. CDR3 loop: CASSPRDSVAQGYTF. Written as DNA, the CDR3 is TGTGCCAGCAGCCCCCGGGACAGTGTCGCGCAGGGCTACACCTTC. The full variable domain, its missing parts supplied by reference TRBV7-8 and TRBJ1-2, is GAGVSQSPRYKVAKRGQDVALRCDPISGHVSLFWYQQALGQGPEFLTYFQNEAQLDKSGLPSDRFFAERPEGSVSTLKIQRTQQEDSAVYLCASSPRDSVAQGYTFGSGTRLTVV.

The chain is built from TRBV15 and TRBJ2-6; D is perhaps TRBD1 (6 bases). CDR3 length: 19 residues. Germline lookup yields CDR1 LNHNV and CDR2 YYDKDF (reference sequence). The V end lost 1 base, the J end lost 4 bases, and 20 bases lay between the germline ends. DNA for the CDR3: TGTGCCACCAGCAGAGCCCCAAGGGACACAGGGACAGGGGCCAACGTCCTGACTTTC. Protein sequence: CATSRAPRDTGTGANVLTF.

The chain combines TRBV10-3 with TRBJ1-3, with TRBD1 identical over 9 bases. The V gene's germline CDR1 is ENHRY and CDR2 SYGVKD. With V trimmed by 0 bases and J by 4 bases, 4 bases remained unmatched. This CDR3 comprises 16 residues. CDR3 nucleotides: TGTGCCATCAGTGAGTCAGGGACAGGGAACGGAAACACCATATATTTT. It encodes CAISESGTGNGNTIYF.

J is TRBJ1-2 and V is TRBV2; 7 bases line up with TRBD1. Trimming at V came to 0 bases and at J to 4 bases, leaving 8 bases not matched to a gene. The germline gives CDR1 SNHLY, CDR2 FYNNEI. The CDR3 consists of 16 residues. CDR3 region: CASSEAGDSVPYGYTF. The CDR3 bases are TGTGCCAGCAGTGAAGCCGGGGACAGCGTACCCTATGGCTACACCTTC.

This clone was found a few times. This rearrangement joins TRBV5-3 to TRBJ1-3; 7 bases map to TRBD1. TRBV5-3 is an ORF, and what it does is uncertain. The CDR3 loop spans 19 amino acids. V was clipped by 4 bases and J by 2 bases; unmatched bases: 18. The CDR3 is CARSTAPIRQGRTGNTIYF. In nucleotides, the CDR3 is TGTGCCAGAAGCACGGCACCAATAAGACAGGGTCGTACTGGAAACACCATATATTTT.

This clone was counted only a few times. The rearrangement joins TRBV19 to TRBJ2-2; 8 nucleotides match TRBD1. CDR1 and CDR2 (germline): LNHDA, SQIVND (reference sequence). This CDR3 spans 16 amino acids. The V and J ends lost 3 bases and 4 bases, in that order; junction bases with no gene match: 7. In nucleotides, the CDR3 is TGTGCCAGTAGTATGAGGCAGGGGGCGGGCACCGGGGAGCTGTTTTTT. This encodes CASSMRQGAGTGELFF.

This clone occurred a few times. The V gene is TRBV3-1 (or the pseudogene TRBV3-2), the J gene TRBJ2-4, with a tentative D call TRBD1 (6 bases). CDR3 size: 14 residues. With 6 bases removed from V and 8 bases from J, the gap between germline ends came to 17 bases. CDR1 and CDR2 (germline): LGHDT, YNNKEL (reference sequence). In DNA, the CDR3 is TGTGCCAGCAGTCTCAAGTCCAAGGGGGACATTCAGTACTTC. It translates to CASSLKSKGDIQYF.

This chain joins TRBV6-6 and TRBJ1-6, with TRBD1 as a possible D gene (6 bases). CDR1 is MNHNY and CDR2 is SVGAGI in the germline V gene (reference sequence). CDR3 length equals 15 residues. The ends were cut back, 7 bases at V and 8 bases at J, with 18 bases in the middle. CDR3 protein: CASNKPGVGDSPLHF. The CDR3 DNA sequence: TGTGCCAGCAATAAACCAGGGGTAGGGGATTCACCCCTCCACTTT.

CDR3 amino acids: CASSFRTTVLYQPQHF. The CDR3 DNA reads TGCGCCAGCAGCTTCCGGACGACAGTCCTATATCAGCCCCAGCATTTT. The V gene is TRBV5-1, the J gene TRBJ1-5; possible D gene TRBD1, 5 bases. CDR1 SGHRS and CDR2 YFSETQ come from the germline V gene. With 2 bases removed from V and 5 bases from J, the gap between germline ends came to 17 bases. This CDR3 has 16 amino acids. Together with reference TRBV5-1 and TRBJ1-5, the CDR3 gives the full variable domain: KAGVTQTPRYLIKTRGQQVTLSCSPISGHRSVSWYQQTPGQGLQFLFEYFSETQRNKGNFPGRFSGRQFSNSRSEMNVSTLELGDSALYLCASSFRTTVLYQPQHFGDGTRLSIL.

The chain combines TRBV21-1 with TRBJ2-4; the DNA was not used to check the table's D call, TRBD1. TRBV21-1 is a listed pseudogene. The CDR3 is made up of 12 amino acids. CDR3 region: CASSTGILIQYF. The CDR3 DNA is TGTGCCAGCAGCACAGGGATTTTGATTCAGTACTTC.

The chain employs TRBV24-1 and TRBJ2-3; 7 nucleotides match TRBD2. This CDR3 contains 14 residues. Germline trimming cut 7 bases from V and 0 bases from J; bases unmatched to any gene: 3. The germline V gene encodes CDR1 KGHDR and CDR2 SFDVKD. CDR3 in DNA: TGTGCCACCAGAGGGAGGGGTAGCACAGATACGCAGTATTTT. Amino acids: CATRGRGSTDTQYF.

This clone appeared a single time. The chain joins TRBV3-1 (or the pseudogene TRBV3-2) to TRBJ2-5; no firm D call. The CDR3 covers 13 residues. Deletions cut 0 bases from V and 13 bases from J, with 15 bases between. The V gene's germline CDR1 is LGHDT and CDR2 YNNKEL (reference sequence). The CDR3 here is CASSQEGRRSRYF. The CDR3 DNA reads as TGTGCCAGCAGCCAAGAAGGAAGGCGGTCCCGGTACTTC.